The next 8 T cell receptor beta chains were all read from a single sample in a study of shared clonotypes between healthy human individuals. Repertoires were generated with immunoSEQ multiplex PCR, while TCRdb's copy carries only in-frame clones and drops some. The sample contains around 1.5 million clones, 95% to 99% of which appear only once. The sequenced sample was naive CD4+ T cells sorted from blood. Subset defined: CD45RA+ positively selected. The receptors shown here come from a man under 40 in good health.

In the case of this clone: One end of the junction varies from germline; a read error may be responsible. The chain uses TRBV7-7 and TRBJ2-5; no clear D gene. The germline V gene has CDR1 SSHAT and CDR2 FNYEAQ (reference sequence). The CDR3 runs 14 residues. CDR3 coding DNA: TGTGCTAGCAGCCAAGACTCCAGCCAAGAGACCCAGTACTTC. It is translated as CASSQDSSQETQYF.

CDR3: CASSQDRGSYGYTF. CDR3 in DNA: TGCGCCAGCAGCCAAGATAGAGGGAGTTATGGCTACACCTTC. The chain recombines TRBV4-1 with TRBJ1-2; D remains unclear. Germline lookup yields CDR1 MGHRA and CDR2 YSYEKL. The V and J ends lost 0 bases and 5 bases respectively, with 10 bases between them. The CDR3 runs to 14 residues.

The chain has TRBV7-6 and TRBJ2-7; D unclear. The CDR3 contains 13 residues. Germline V gene sequence: CDR1 SGHVS, CDR2 FNYEAQ. V lost 5 bases, J lost 3 bases, and 11 bases lay in between. The CDR3 reads CASSHSTHYEQYF. The CDR3 DNA is TGTGCCAGCAGCCATTCAACGCACTACGAGCAGTACTTC.

The V call is TRBV11-2, the J call TRBJ2-7; D may be TRBD1 (6 bases). Germline values: CDR1 SGHAT, CDR2 FQNNGV. The CDR3 length is 14 residues. Trimming stripped 5 bases from V and 1 base from J, with 12 bases between. The DNA for the CDR3 is TGTGCCAGCAGCCCCGCCAGGGGTTCCTACGAGCAGTACTTC. Translating it yields CASSPARGSYEQYF.

The CDR3 loop reads CSITQGVSYEQYF. The CDR3 nucleotides are TGCAGCATCACACAGGGGGTTAGCTACGAGCAGTACTTC. The rearrangement links TRBV29-1 to TRBJ2-7; 8 bases align to TRBD1. CDR1 and CDR2 from the germline V gene are SQVTM and ANQGSEA. V was pared by 8 bases and J by 3 bases, with 9 bases of the junction left unmatched. This CDR3 is 13 amino acids long.

This chain links TRBV10-3 with TRBJ2-7; 9 bases are a match to TRBD2. The germline CDR1 and CDR2 sequences are ENHRY and SYGVKD. J gave up 5 bases and V 4 bases, and 6 bases lay outside the gene matches. The CDR3 length is 14 residues. This CDR3 is CAISGSAGGHEQYF. CDR3 nucleotide sequence: TGTGCCATCAGTGGGTCGGCGGGAGGGCACGAGCAGTACTTC.

This clone was counted once. The rearrangement joins TRBV28 to TRBJ2-6, with a weak D call TRBD2 (6 bases). Trimming took off 1 base at V and 4 bases at J, with 14 bases between the two ends. The CDR3 contains 17 residues. Per germline, CDR1 MDHEN and CDR2 SYDVKM. CDR3 nucleotides: TGTGCCAGCAGTTTATCTGGTCGCGGGGACGGGGCCAACGTCCTGACTTTC. Its translation: CASSLSGRGDGANVLTF.

The chain joins TRBV27 to TRBJ2-4; 7 positions match TRBD2. CDR1 MNHEY and CDR2 SMNVEV come from the germline V gene (reference sequence). This CDR3 spans 16 amino acids. The ends lost 3 bases at V and 0 bases at J; junction bases unmatched: 5. Written as DNA, the CDR3 is TGTGCCAGCAGTTTCAGCGGGAAACTAGCCAAAAACATTCAGTACTTC. Its protein product is CASSFSGKLAKNIQYF.